The entry below describes one TCR beta chain. Its specificity is not known. These data come from a study of PD-1 blockade in classical Hodgkin lymphoma. This CDR3 is 13 amino acids long. Germline loops: CDR1 SGHTA, CDR2 FQGTGA. The ends were cut back, 7 bases at V and 2 bases at J, with 11 bases in the middle. Sequencing was performed with immunoSEQ multiplex PCR; in TCRdb, only in-frame clones are kept and a portion is missing. Among 20,000 or so clones listed, 70% to 80% were seen once. Findings and caveats of the study: Patients newly diagnosed and complete responders had comparable baseline diversity. Whereas CD4+ TCR diversity had risen significantly by C4D1, CD8+ TCR diversity had not. Reports indicated that newly diagnosed patients had lower baseline TCR diversity than healthy donors did.

Exposure to brentuximab vedotin varied, and each patient had relapsed following autologous stem cell transplantation. V is TRBV7-3 and J is TRBJ1-1; D gene uncertain. The TCR was taken from a human donor with classical Hodgkin lymphoma. The sample in question was peripheral blood mononuclear cells (PBMCs), obtained before the second cycle of nivolumab. Here the CDR3 DNA reads TGTGCCAGCAAGGAGTTATACAACACTGAAGCTTTCTTT. Translated, it gives CASKELYNTEAFF.